This T cell receptor (beta chain) appears in the sequencing data of a study of blood T cell repertoires in COVID-19. On the study more broadly: Sample material is recorded as cDNA or gDNA derived from T cells, B-cell-depleted T cells, or PBMCs.

The CDR3 runs to 12 residues. Germline V CDR1 and CDR2: SGHKS, YYEKEE (reference sequence). Trimming took off 2 bases at V and 5 bases at J, with 7 bases between the two ends. Per the original data handling: Estimation of nucleated cell counts was performed using reference gene primer amplification. Assay: immunoSEQ multiplex PCR; the TCRdb copy retains only in-frame clones and omits some. V, J and clone size derive from that table, while D and trimming were established from the DNA sequence. The table lists about 190,000 clones, 90% of them singletons. The sequence was collected from a man aged 50-60 years with acute or convalescent COVID-19. The chain recombines TRBV5-5 with TRBJ1-1; a possible D gene is TRBD1 (6 bases). The sequencing input was peripheral blood. The CDR3 is CASSLTGTEAFF. The DNA for the CDR3 is TGTGCCAGCAGCTTAACAGGGACTGAAGCTTTCTTT.